This TCR beta chain was recovered during a study of OX40 agonist ivuxolimab in advanced cancers. Overall study context: At doses from 0.01 to 10 mg/kg, patients were given intravenous ivuxolimab every 2 weeks.

The study's findings and limits: More expanded clones were seen, on average, in CD8+ T cells than in CD4+. CD4+ and CD8+ blood T cells expanded clonally by week 6 at 0.1 to 3.0 mg/kg.

Sequenced by immunoSEQ multiplex PCR; TCRdb stores in-frame clones only, minus some. The sample records 84,000 or so clones, about 89% being singletons. A note on this clone: Its cognate antigen is unknown.

The input for sequencing was CD4+ or CD8+ T cells sorted from blood, taken in a trial of the OX40 agonist ivuxolimab. The receptor's source is an adult with an advanced solid tumor such as melanoma, head and neck, liver or kidney cancer.

The CDR3 nucleotides read TGTGCCAGCAGTTCACCCATAAACAGGGGTCGGACAGATACGCAGTATTTT. The encoded protein is CASSSPINRGRTDTQYF. The chain is built from TRBV28 and TRBJ2-3, with TRBD1 matching 7 bases. The CDR3 loop spans 17 amino acids. With V trimmed by 4 bases and J by 3 bases, 13 bases remained unmatched. CDR1 is MDHEN and CDR2 is SYDVKM in the germline V gene.